Listed here are 31 T cell receptor beta chains from one sample, sequenced in a study of cytomegalovirus exposure and HLA in healthy donors (dated 2017 in TCRdb). Preparation of the library involved the immunoSEQ multiplex PCR assay. A mixture of 60 forward primers for TCR Vbeta segments and 13 reverse primers for TCR Jbeta segments was used in the multiplex PCR. TCRdb took over this immuneACCESS table, retaining in-frame rearrangements with V and J assigned. Such tables are incomplete; in checked studies, under half of the missing clones stem from an unresolved V gene, and the remainder is unexplained. This sample gives a few hundred thousand clones in total; approximately 80% of them show up just once. Approximately 10% of the sample rests with the top ten. Sample: PBMCs. These receptors came from a woman between 50 and 59 years old in good health and CMV-seropositive.

This clone came up a few times. The V call is TRBV7-9, the J call TRBJ2-6, with D unclear. Germline CDR1 reads SEHNR; CDR2 reads FQNEAQ (reference sequence). The CDR3 is made up of 14 amino acids. Trimming took off 3 bases at V and 0 bases at J, with 3 bases between the two ends. The CDR3 nucleotides read TGTGCCAGCAGCTTCCGCTCTGGGGCCAACGTCCTGACTTTC. Its protein product is CASSFRSGANVLTF.

CDR3 amino acids: CASGGTGEVIGEKLFF. DNA of the CDR3: TGTGCTAGTGGAGGGACAGGGGAGGTGATAGGTGAAAAACTGTTTTTT. The chain joins TRBV12-5 to TRBJ1-4; 10 bases line up with TRBD1. CDR3 length: 16 residues. In germline, CDR1 is LGHNT, CDR2 FRNRAP. Trimming cost V 6 bases and J 7 bases; bases outside gene matches: 11.

The V call is TRBV6-1, the J call TRBJ1-5, with 7 bases that match TRBD1. J lost 1 base, V lost 6 bases, and 3 bases had no gene match. Germline assignment: CDR1 MNHNS and CDR2 SASEGT. The CDR3 totals 14 residues. The CDR3 reads CASRPGQSNQPQHF. The DNA of the CDR3 is TGTGCCAGCAGGCCGGGACAGAGCAATCAGCCCCAGCATTTT.

Note on this clone: The same CDR3 can be traced to other DNA sequences in this sample. The chain is built from TRBV30 and TRBJ1-1, with D possibly matching TRBD1 (5 bases). The CDR3 contains 13 residues. V lost 8 bases and J lost 0, with 13 bases in between. CDR1 and CDR2 (germline): GTSNPN, SVGIG (reference sequence). DNA for the CDR3: TGTGCCATAAAAGGGGTCGTGAACACTGAAGCTTTCTTT. Translated, it gives CAIKGVVNTEAFF. Full variable domain (outside the CDR3, taken from reference TRBV30 and TRBJ1-1): SQTIHQWPATLVQPVGSPLSLECTVEGTSNPNLYWYRQAAGRGLQLLFYSVGIGQISSEVPQNLSASRPQDRQFILSSKKLLLSDSGFYLCAIKGVVNTEAFFGQGTRLTVV.

As concerns this clone: The identical CDR3 is also encoded by other nucleotide sequences in the sample. The rearrangement uses TRBV18 and TRBJ1-1, with 9 bases matching TRBD1. This CDR3 has 16 amino acids. From germline, CDR1 is KGHSH and CDR2 LQKENI. V was pared by 4 bases and J by 8 bases, with 14 bases of the junction left unmatched. The CDR3 DNA reads as TGTGCCAGCTCACGGACCCAGGGACAGGGTCGGGCGGAAGCTTTCTTT. Residues: CASSRTQGQGRAEAFF.

The chain has TRBV5-1 and TRBJ1-4; unclear D gene. The V end was cut by 0 bases, the J end by 0 bases, with 6 bases between. The CDR3 extends over 15 amino acids. Germline CDR1 is SGHRS and CDR2 is YFSETQ. CDR3 nucleotide sequence: TGCGCCAGCAGCTTGGACCTAGCAACTAATGAAAAACTGTTTTTT. Translated: CASSLDLATNEKLFF.

The V and J genes are TRBV29-1 and TRBJ1-2; D ambiguous. The CDR3 contains 14 residues. Deletions cut 0 bases from V and 4 bases from J, with 12 bases between. From germline, CDR1 is SQVTM and CDR2 ANQGSEA. CDR3 region: CSVEDRGRSYGYTF. CDR3 coding DNA: TGCAGCGTTGAAGATAGAGGGCGGAGCTATGGCTACACCTTC.

The chain combines TRBV13 with TRBJ1-2; D remains unclear. Germline CDR1 PRHDT, CDR2 FYEKMQ (reference sequence). The V end lost 6 bases, the J end lost 4 bases, and 9 bases lay between the germline ends. The CDR3 runs to 12 residues. The chain's CDR3 is CASSQTGYGYTF. CDR3 DNA sequence: TGTGCCAGCAGTCAAACGGGCTATGGCTACACCTTC.

The rearrangement joins TRBV30 to TRBJ2-7; D remains ambiguous. V gave up 1 base and J gave up 0 bases, with 7 bases separating them. This CDR3 is built from 13 residues. Germline lookup yields CDR1 GTSNPN and CDR2 SVGIG (reference sequence). CDR3 region: CAWSESVSYEQYF. Written as DNA, the CDR3 is TGTGCCTGGAGTGAGAGCGTCTCCTACGAGCAGTACTTC.

J is TRBJ2-7 and V is TRBV7-2, with a weak D call TRBD1 (6 bases). The CDR3 is made up of 19 amino acids. Trimming cost V 3 bases and J 3 bases, with 27 bases left between them. Germline loops: CDR1 SGHTA, CDR2 FQGNSA. This CDR3 reads CASSFPPDPGHFYDYEQYF. The CDR3 region has the DNA TGTGCCAGCAGCTTCCCACCCGACCCGGGACACTTTTATGACTACGAGCAGTACTTC.

This rearrangement joins TRBV5-1 to TRBJ2-5; 8 nucleotides align to TRBD1. This CDR3 region has 14 residues. The V and J ends lost 4 bases and 1 base, in that order; junction bases with no gene match: 3. Per germline, CDR1 SGHRS and CDR2 YFSETQ. CDR3 in amino acids: CASSETGAQETQYF. DNA of the CDR3: TGCGCCAGCAGCGAGACAGGGGCCCAAGAGACCCAGTACTTC. Full variable domain (rest looked up from reference TRBV5-1 and TRBJ2-5): KAGVTQTPRYLIKTRGQQVTLSCSPISGHRSVSWYQQTPGQGLQFLFEYFSETQRNKGNFPGRFSGRQFSNSRSEMNVSTLELGDSALYLCASSETGAQETQYFGPGTRLLVL.

The V gene is TRBV7-2, the J gene TRBJ1-1, with D tentatively TRBD1 (5 bases). The germline V gene encodes CDR1 SGHTA and CDR2 FQGNSA. Trimming stripped 4 bases from V and 5 bases from J, with 11 bases between. CDR3 size: 13 residues. CDR3 coding DNA: TGTGCCAGCAGCTCGCAGGGTGAGACTGAAGCTTTCTTT. It is translated as CASSSQGETEAFF.

The chain joins TRBV7-9 to TRBJ2-4, with D tentatively TRBD1 (5 bases). This CDR3 comprises 15 residues. Trimming shortened V by 3 bases and J by 4 bases, and 13 bases separated the two germline ends. In germline, CDR1 is SEHNR, CDR2 FQNEAQ (reference sequence). CDR3 DNA sequence: TGTGCCAGCAGCTTTCTGTGGCAGGGTAAAAACATTCAGTACTTC. This encodes CASSFLWQGKNIQYF.

This rearrangement joins TRBV5-4 to TRBJ2-2, with a possible D match to TRBD2 (5 bases). From germline, CDR1 is SGHNT and CDR2 YYREEE (reference sequence). V was cut by 4 bases and J by 3 bases, with 7 bases left in between. The CDR3 spans 13 residues. In DNA form, the CDR3 reads TGTGCCAGCAGCGTGGACTACACCGGGGAGCTGTTTTTT. Translation: CASSVDYTGELFF. The full variable domain, in which reference TRBV5-4 and TRBJ2-2 provide the parts outside the CDR3, is ETGVTQSPTHLIKTRGQQVTLRCSSQSGHNTVSWYQQALGQGPQFIFQYYREEENGRGNFPPRFSGLQFPNYSSELNVNALELDDSALYLCASSVDYTGELFFGEGSRLTVL.

The chain uses TRBV6-5 and TRBJ2-7, with D possibly matching TRBD1 (5 bases). V was trimmed by 2 bases and J by 5 bases, leaving 10 bases between them. The V gene's germline CDR1 is MNHEY and CDR2 SVGAGI. CDR3 size: 13 residues. The CDR3 DNA sequence: TGTGCCAGCAGTTACGACAGCTGCCACGAGCAGTACTTC. As protein: CASSYDSCHEQYF.

About this clone itself: At one end the junction does not follow the germline gene, possibly because of a read error. The same CDR3 is also encoded by other DNA sequences in this sample. CDR3 nucleotide sequence: TGTGCCAGCAGCCTGAAACCGAGCTCCTATAATTCGCCCCTCCACTTT. Translation: CASSLKPSSYNSPLHF. V is TRBV5-6 and J is TRBJ1-6, with D uncertain. CDR3 length equals 16 residues. CDR1 and CDR2 (germline): SGHDT, YYEEEE.

The rearrangement joins TRBV5-1 to TRBJ2-4; 14 bases are shared with TRBD2. V shed 2 bases, J shed 6 bases, and the junction held 7 bases outside the gene matches. CDR1 and CDR2 from the germline V gene are SGHRS and YFSETQ. The CDR3 covers 17 residues. The CDR3 region has the DNA TGCGCCAGCAGCTTCGGACTAGCGGGGGGAGAGGGAAACATTCAGTACTTC. Amino acids: CASSFGLAGGEGNIQYF.

Notes on this clone: Sequence at one end of the junction differs from germline and may be a read error. The rearrangement joins TRBV30 to TRBJ1-3; the match to TRBD1 covers 8 bases. CDR1 is GTSNPN and CDR2 is SVGIG in the germline V gene (reference sequence). The CDR3 spans 17 residues. The CDR3 DNA reads as TGTGCCTGGAGTGGCACCCCGACAGGGGCCTCTAGAAACACCATATATTTT. Its protein product is CAWSGTPTGASRNTIYF. The whole variable domain, filled in from reference TRBV30 and TRBJ1-3, reads SQTIHQWPATLVQPVGSPLSLECTVEGTSNPNLYWYRQAAGRGLQLLFYSVGIGQISSEVPQNLSASRPQDRQFILSSKKLLLSDSGFYLCAWSGTPTGASRNTIYFGEGSWLTVV.

This chain links TRBV5-1 with TRBJ2-7, with no clear D. The CDR3 length is 16 residues. Germline V lookup: CDR1 SGHRS, CDR2 YFSETQ. Trimming removed 0 bases at V and 1 base at J, with 14 bases between. CDR3 region: CASSLGPSSQSYEQYF. In DNA form, the CDR3 reads TGCGCCAGCAGCTTGGGGCCAAGTAGCCAGTCCTACGAGCAGTACTTC.

The chain's CDR3 is CASSLGQGGDYGYTF. CDR3 DNA: TGTGCCAGCAGCTTGGGGCAAGGGGGCGACTATGGCTACACCTTC. The V gene is TRBV7-9, the J gene TRBJ1-2; 7 bases are a match to TRBD1. This CDR3 contains 15 residues. V lost 3 bases, J lost 3 bases, and 7 bases stayed unmatched. In germline, CDR1 is SEHNR, CDR2 FQNEAQ (reference sequence).

The rearrangement links TRBV2 to TRBJ1-4, with TRBD1 matching 7 bases. Looked up from germline, CDR1 is SNHLY and CDR2 is FYNNEI. The CDR3 runs 14 residues. The J segment lost 5 bases and the V segment lost 3 bases, leaving 3 bases of the junction unmatched. As DNA, the CDR3 is TGTGCCAGCAGTGAGCGCAGGGGGAATGAAAAACTGTTTTTT. Its translation: CASSERRGNEKLFF. The full variable domain, rest sourced from reference TRBV2 and TRBJ1-4, is EPEVTQTPSHQVTQMGQEVILRCVPISNHLYFYWYRQILGQKVEFLVSFYNNEISEKSEIFDDQFSVERPDGSNFTLKIRSTKLEDSAMYFCASSERRGNEKLFFGSGTQLSVL.

This clone was seen only once. The chain recombines TRBV23-1 with TRBJ2-2; D perhaps matches TRBD1 (7 bases). TRBV23-1 is an ORF, with its function uncertain. With 8 bases removed from V and 2 bases from J, the gap between germline ends came to 21 bases. CDR3 length: 17 residues. In DNA, the CDR3 is TGCGCCAGCTCACAGGGGAGGACAGATATTAACACCGGGGAGCTGTTTTTT. Its protein product is CASSQGRTDINTGELFF.

J is TRBJ2-6 and V is TRBV5-6; D not certain. Germline V gene data show CDR1 as SGHDT and CDR2 as YYEEEE. Trimming took off 3 bases at V and 0 bases at J, with 13 bases between the two ends. The CDR3 loop spans 17 amino acids. CDR3 DNA: TGTGCCAGCAGCTCTAAGATTCGCCTCTCTGGGGCCAACGTCCTGACTTTC. This sequence encodes CASSSKIRLSGANVLTF.

The chain joins TRBV7-2 to TRBJ2-1; 14 bases match TRBD2. The ends lost 5 bases at V and 5 bases at J; junction bases unmatched: 8. This CDR3 comprises 17 residues. Germline V lookup: CDR1 SGHTA, CDR2 FQGNSA. CDR3 in amino acids: CASSEPGLAGAHNEQFF. As DNA, the CDR3 is TGTGCCAGCAGCGAACCGGGACTAGCGGGGGCTCACAATGAGCAGTTCTTC.

As to this clone: Other DNA variants within this sample encode the same CDR3. This chain connects TRBV6-5 to TRBJ2-7, with 9 positions matching TRBD1. V gave up 6 bases and J gave up 1 base; unmatched junction bases: 4. There are 14 residues in the CDR3. The germline V gene encodes CDR1 MNHEY and CDR2 SVGAGI. The CDR3 region is CASSPDRGSYEQYF. CDR3 nucleotides: TGTGCCAGCAGCCCTGACAGGGGGTCCTACGAGCAGTACTTC.

The chain has TRBV7-9 and TRBJ2-5; 15 bases match TRBD2. Germline loops: CDR1 SEHNR, CDR2 FQNEAQ (reference sequence). This CDR3 comprises 18 residues. The J segment lost 4 bases and the V segment lost 1 base, leaving 7 bases of the junction unmatched. The CDR3 nucleotides are TGTGCCAGCAGCTTAGTCGGGACTAGCGGGGGGTTCATAGAGACCCAGTACTTC. It is translated as CASSLVGTSGGFIETQYF.

The V gene is TRBV5-1, the J gene TRBJ1-3, with TRBD1 matching 7 bases. The CDR3 extends over 16 amino acids. Trimming removed 4 bases from V and 0 bases from J; junction bases left unmatched: 7. Germline loops: CDR1 SGHRS, CDR2 YFSETQ. This CDR3 is CASSKATGSSGNTIYF. The DNA of the CDR3 is TGCGCCAGCAGCAAGGCGACAGGGAGCTCTGGAAACACCATATATTTT.

This rearrangement joins TRBV19 to TRBJ2-5; perhaps TRBD2 as D (7 bases). The CDR3 length is 15 residues. Germline CDR1 LNHDA, CDR2 SQIVND (reference sequence). Trimming shortened V by 6 bases and J by 7 bases, and 21 bases separated the two germline ends. The chain's CDR3 is CASSPGGGADGTQYF. For the CDR3, the DNA is TGTGCCAGTAGCCCTGGCGGGGGCGCAGACGGGACCCAGTACTTC.

The V and J genes are TRBV19 and TRBJ2-7, with D maybe TRBD2 (6 bases). With 3 bases removed from V and 6 bases from J, the gap between germline ends came to 15 bases. Germline CDR1 LNHDA, CDR2 SQIVND (reference sequence). CDR3 length equals 14 residues. Written as DNA, the CDR3 is TGTGCCAGTAGTATCCTGCCCGGGGGACTCGAGCAGTACTTC. Translating it yields CASSILPGGLEQYF. The complete variable domain, with remaining parts taken from reference TRBV19 and TRBJ2-7, reads DGGITQSPKYLFRKEGQNVTLSCEQNLNHDAMYWYRQDPGQGLRLIYYSQIVNDFQKGDIAEGYSVSREKKESFPLTVTSAQKNPTAFYLCASSILPGGLEQYFGPGTRLTVT.

This clone has only one observation. The chain joins TRBV25-1 to TRBJ2-7; 9 bases map to TRBD1. The CDR3 runs 15 residues. Germline CDR1 reads MGHDK; CDR2 reads SYGVNS. The J segment lost 2 bases and the V segment lost 4 bases, leaving 6 bases of the junction unmatched. In DNA form, the CDR3 reads TGTGCCAGCAGTGGGCCCCGACAGGGGGCCTACGAGCAGTACTTC. Translated: CASSGPRQGAYEQYF.

The chain combines TRBV27 with TRBJ2-5, with 10 bases aligning to TRBD2. Trimming removed 6 bases from V and 5 bases from J; junction bases left unmatched: 9. Germline V gives CDR1 MNHEY, CDR2 SMNVEV (reference sequence). This CDR3 comprises 15 residues. This chain's CDR3 is CASRPGLALPETQYF. Here the CDR3 DNA reads TGTGCCAGCAGACCGGGACTAGCGTTACCTGAGACCCAGTACTTC.